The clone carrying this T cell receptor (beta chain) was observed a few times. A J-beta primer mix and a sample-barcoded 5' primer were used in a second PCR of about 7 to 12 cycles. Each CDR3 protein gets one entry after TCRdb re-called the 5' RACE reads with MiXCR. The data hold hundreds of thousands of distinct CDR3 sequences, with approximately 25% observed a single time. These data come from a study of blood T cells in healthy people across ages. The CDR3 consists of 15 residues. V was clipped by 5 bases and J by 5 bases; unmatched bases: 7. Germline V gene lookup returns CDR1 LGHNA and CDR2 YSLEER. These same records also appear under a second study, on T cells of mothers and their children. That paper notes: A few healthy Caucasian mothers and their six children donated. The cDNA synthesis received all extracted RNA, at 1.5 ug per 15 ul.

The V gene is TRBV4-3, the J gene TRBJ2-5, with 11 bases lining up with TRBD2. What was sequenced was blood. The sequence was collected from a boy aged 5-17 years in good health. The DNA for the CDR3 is TGCGCCAGCAGCTTAGCGGGGGGGTTGGGGGAGACCCAGTACTTC. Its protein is CASSLAGGLGETQYF.